The 9 T cell receptor beta chains given below trace back to one sample, sequenced in a study of breast tumors, draining lymph nodes, adjacent tissues. Samples came from axillary lymph nodes draining the breast cancer. TCRdb passed the multiplex PCR reads through MiXCR, listing each CDR3 protein once. Of approximately 130,000 distinct CDR3 sequences in the sample, around 20% were seen once. The specimen sequenced was axillary lymph node tissue. The receptors shown here come from a female donor with breast cancer. Some clones in this sample may be carry-over from other donors' samples.

This clonotype was counted at least ten times. V usage is TRBV2 and J usage is TRBJ1-2; tentative D call: TRBD1 (5 bases). The CDR3 length is 12 residues. Looked up from germline, CDR1 is SNHLY and CDR2 is FYNNEI. Deletions cut 7 bases from V and 8 bases from J, with 14 bases between. Written as DNA, the CDR3 is TGTGCCAGCAACGGACCAGGGAGAGGCTACACCTTC. As protein: CASNGPGRGYTF.

This clonotype was recorded at least ten times. The chain employs TRBV2 and TRBJ2-1, with 12 positions matching TRBD2. This CDR3 spans 15 amino acids. The germline V gene encodes CDR1 SNHLY and CDR2 FYNNEI. J gave up 11 bases and V 1 base, and 6 bases lay outside the gene matches. The CDR3 nucleotides are TGTGCCAGCAGTGAAGAGGTCGGACTAGCGGGAAAGCAGTTCTTC. This codes for CASSEEVGLAGKQFF.

V is TRBV2 and J is TRBJ1-1; possibly TRBD1 for D (5 bases). V was pared by 8 bases and J by 1 base, with 11 bases between. The CDR3 totals 13 residues. Per the germline V gene, CDR1 is SNHLY and CDR2 is FYNNEI. CDR3 DNA: TGTGCCAGCTCCCAAGGGGAGAACACTGAAGCTTTCTTT. Its translation is CASSQGENTEAFF.

This clonotype was counted many times. This chain links TRBV20-1 with TRBJ2-7, with 12 bases aligning to TRBD2. This CDR3 is 13 amino acids long. The J segment lost 3 bases and the V segment lost 6 bases, leaving 3 bases of the junction unmatched. Germline V lookup: CDR1 DFQATT, CDR2 SNEGSKA (reference sequence). CDR3 sequence reads: CSAWTSGNYEQYF. The CDR3 DNA sequence: TGCAGTGCGTGGACTAGCGGGAACTACGAGCAGTACTTC.

This clonotype was seen many times. The chain has TRBV19 and TRBJ1-6; possible D gene TRBD1, 5 bases. V dropped 7 bases and J dropped 4 bases, with 11 bases sitting between them. This CDR3 comprises 14 residues. Germline CDR1 and CDR2: LNHDA and SQIVND (reference sequence). The CDR3 DNA follows: TGTGCCAGTACCACTGGGGGGTATAATTCACCCCTCCACTTT. Translated, it gives CASTTGGYNSPLHF.

As for this clonotype: With a much larger clone just one base away, this may be a read error. Because the CDR3 is missing its conserved closing phenylalanine or tryptophan, this is likely a read error. The V and J genes are TRBV24-1 and TRBJ2-7; D is uncertain. This CDR3 spans 13 amino acids. Germline CDR1 and CDR2: KGHDR and SFDVKD. Trimming took 3 bases from V and 1 from J, leaving 6 bases between them. CDR3 sequence: CATSDGASYEQYL. CDR3 in DNA: TGTGCCACCAGTGATGGCGCGTCCTACGAGCAGTACCTC.

Ten or more counts support this clonotype. This chain links TRBV2 with TRBJ2-7; 8 bases are a match to TRBD1. The CDR3 has 13 amino acids. The J segment lost 5 bases and the V segment lost 6 bases, leaving 6 bases of the junction unmatched. Germline CDR1 reads SNHLY; CDR2 reads FYNNEI. This CDR3 is CASRTSGGNEQYF. Here the CDR3 DNA reads TGTGCCAGCAGGACCTCAGGGGGCAACGAGCAGTACTTC.

On this clonotype itself: A much bigger clone sits one base away, suggesting this may be a read error. The V and J genes are TRBV29-1 and TRBJ1-2; D gene uncertain. The length of the CDR3 is 12 residues. Germline loops: CDR1 SQVTM, CDR2 ANQGSEA. The CDR3 DNA reads as TGCAGCGCTGAAGACAAAACCTATGGCTACACCTTC. Its protein is CSAEDKTYGYTF.

The J gene is TRBJ1-5, the V gene TRBV28; 7 nucleotides line up with TRBD1. V lost 4 bases and J lost 3; bases outside the gene matches: 9. The CDR3 is made up of 16 amino acids. Per the germline V gene, CDR1 is MDHEN and CDR2 is SYDVKM. The CDR3 spells CASSSHETGNNQPQHF. In DNA, the CDR3 is TGTGCCAGCAGTTCCCATGAGACAGGGAACAATCAGCCCCAGCATTTT.